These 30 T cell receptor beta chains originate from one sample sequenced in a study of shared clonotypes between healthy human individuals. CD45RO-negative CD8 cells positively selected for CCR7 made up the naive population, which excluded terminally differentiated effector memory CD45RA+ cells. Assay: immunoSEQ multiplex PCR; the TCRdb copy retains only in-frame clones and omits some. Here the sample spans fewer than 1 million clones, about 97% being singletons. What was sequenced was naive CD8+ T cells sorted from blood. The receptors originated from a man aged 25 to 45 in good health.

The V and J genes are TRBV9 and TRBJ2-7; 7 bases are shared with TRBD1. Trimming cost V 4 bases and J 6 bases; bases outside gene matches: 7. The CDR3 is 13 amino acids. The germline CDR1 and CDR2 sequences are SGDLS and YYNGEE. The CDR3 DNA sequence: TGTGCCAGCAGCATAGGATCAGGGGGCGAGCAGTACTTC. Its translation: CASSIGSGGEQYF.

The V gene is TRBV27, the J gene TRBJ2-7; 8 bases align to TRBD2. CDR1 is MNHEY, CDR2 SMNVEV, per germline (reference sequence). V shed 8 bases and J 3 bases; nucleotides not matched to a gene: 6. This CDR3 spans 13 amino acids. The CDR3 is CASGPGTSYEQYF. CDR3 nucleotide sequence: TGTGCCAGCGGCCCCGGGACTAGCTACGAGCAGTACTTC.

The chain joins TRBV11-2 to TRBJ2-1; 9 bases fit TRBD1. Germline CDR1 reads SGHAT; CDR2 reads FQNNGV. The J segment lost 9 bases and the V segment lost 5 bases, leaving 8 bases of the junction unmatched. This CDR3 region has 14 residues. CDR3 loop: CASSPRTGAGEQFF. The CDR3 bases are TGTGCCAGCAGCCCCCGGACAGGGGCGGGTGAGCAGTTCTTC.

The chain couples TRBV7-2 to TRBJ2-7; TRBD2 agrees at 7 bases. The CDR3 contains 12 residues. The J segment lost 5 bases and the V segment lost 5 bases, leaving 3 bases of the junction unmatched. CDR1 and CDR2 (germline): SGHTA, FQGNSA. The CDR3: CASSPSGDEQYF. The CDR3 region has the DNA TGTGCCAGCAGCCCGAGCGGGGACGAGCAGTACTTC.

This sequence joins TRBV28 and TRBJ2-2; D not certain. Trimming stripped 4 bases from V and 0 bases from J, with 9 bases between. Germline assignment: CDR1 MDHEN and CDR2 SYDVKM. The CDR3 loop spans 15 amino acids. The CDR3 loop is CASSWAETNTGELFF. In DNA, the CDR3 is TGTGCCAGCAGTTGGGCGGAGACGAACACCGGGGAGCTGTTTTTT.

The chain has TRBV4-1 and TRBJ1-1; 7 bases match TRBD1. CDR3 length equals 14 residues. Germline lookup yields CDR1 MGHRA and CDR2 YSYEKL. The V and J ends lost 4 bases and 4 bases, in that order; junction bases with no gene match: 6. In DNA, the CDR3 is TGCGCCAGCAGCCTCAACAGGGGTGGCACTGAAGCTTTCTTT. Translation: CASSLNRGGTEAFF.

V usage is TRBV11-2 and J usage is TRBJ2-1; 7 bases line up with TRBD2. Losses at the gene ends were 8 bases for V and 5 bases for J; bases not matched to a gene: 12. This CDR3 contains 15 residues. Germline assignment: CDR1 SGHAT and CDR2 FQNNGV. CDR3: CASPEEGGPHNEQFF. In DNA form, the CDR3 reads TGTGCCAGCCCAGAGGAGGGAGGGCCCCACAATGAGCAGTTCTTC.

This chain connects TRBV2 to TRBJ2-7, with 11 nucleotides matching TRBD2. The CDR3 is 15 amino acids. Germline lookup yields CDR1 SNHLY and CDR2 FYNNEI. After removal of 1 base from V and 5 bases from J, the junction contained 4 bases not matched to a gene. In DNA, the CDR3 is TGTGCCAGCAGTGAAGAGCCTAGCGGGAGGCACGAGCAGTACTTC. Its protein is CASSEEPSGRHEQYF.

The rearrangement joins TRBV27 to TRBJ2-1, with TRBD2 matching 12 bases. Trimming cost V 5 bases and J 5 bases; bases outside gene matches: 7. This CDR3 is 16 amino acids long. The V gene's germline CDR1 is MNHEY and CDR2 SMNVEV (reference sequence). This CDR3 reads CASSRLAGGPNNEQFF. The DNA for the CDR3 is TGTGCCAGCAGTAGGCTAGCGGGAGGGCCTAACAATGAGCAGTTCTTC.

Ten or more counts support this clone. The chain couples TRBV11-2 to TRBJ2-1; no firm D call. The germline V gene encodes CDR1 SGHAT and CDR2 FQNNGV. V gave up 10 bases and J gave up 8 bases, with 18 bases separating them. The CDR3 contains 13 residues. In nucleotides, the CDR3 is TGTGCCACCAGTGATCCAGCTAAGGATGAGCAGTTCTTC. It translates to CATSDPAKDEQFF.

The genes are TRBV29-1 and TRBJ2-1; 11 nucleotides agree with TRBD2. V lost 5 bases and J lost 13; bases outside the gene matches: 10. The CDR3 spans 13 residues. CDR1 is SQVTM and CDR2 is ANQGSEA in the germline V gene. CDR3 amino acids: CSVTGTSGELQFF. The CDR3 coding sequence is TGCAGCGTTACCGGGACTAGCGGAGAGCTTCAGTTCTTC.

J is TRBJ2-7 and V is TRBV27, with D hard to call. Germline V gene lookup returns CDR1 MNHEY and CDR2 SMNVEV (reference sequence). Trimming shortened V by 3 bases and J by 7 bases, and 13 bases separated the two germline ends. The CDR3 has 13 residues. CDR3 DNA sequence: TGTGCCAGCAGTTTCGTGGGTTCCAATGAGCAGTACTTC. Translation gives CASSFVGSNEQYF.

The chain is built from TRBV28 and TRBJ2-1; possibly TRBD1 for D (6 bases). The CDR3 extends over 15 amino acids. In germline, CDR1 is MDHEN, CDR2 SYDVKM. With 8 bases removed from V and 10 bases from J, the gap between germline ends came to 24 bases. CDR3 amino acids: CASQYPQTGTSEQFF. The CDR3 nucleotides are TGTGCCAGCCAATACCCCCAAACCGGGACATCGGAGCAGTTCTTC.

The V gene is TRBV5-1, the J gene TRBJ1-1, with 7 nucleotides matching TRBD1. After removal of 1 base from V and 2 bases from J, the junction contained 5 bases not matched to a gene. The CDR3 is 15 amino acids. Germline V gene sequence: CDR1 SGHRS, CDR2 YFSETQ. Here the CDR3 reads CASSLMSGGNTEAFF. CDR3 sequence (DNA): TGCGCCAGCAGCTTGATGTCAGGGGGTAACACTGAAGCTTTCTTT.

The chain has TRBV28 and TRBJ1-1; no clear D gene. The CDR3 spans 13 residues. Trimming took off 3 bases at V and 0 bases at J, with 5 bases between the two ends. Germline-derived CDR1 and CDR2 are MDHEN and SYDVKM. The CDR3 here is CASSFTMNTEAFF. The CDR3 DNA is TGTGCCAGCAGTTTTACCATGAACACTGAAGCTTTCTTT.

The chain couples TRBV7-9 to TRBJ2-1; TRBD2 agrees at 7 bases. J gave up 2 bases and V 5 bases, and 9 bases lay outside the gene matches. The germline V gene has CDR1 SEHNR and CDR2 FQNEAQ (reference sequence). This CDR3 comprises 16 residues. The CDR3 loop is CASSPPISGTYNEQFF. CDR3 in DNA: TGTGCCAGCAGCCCCCCGATCAGCGGGACCTACAATGAGCAGTTCTTC.

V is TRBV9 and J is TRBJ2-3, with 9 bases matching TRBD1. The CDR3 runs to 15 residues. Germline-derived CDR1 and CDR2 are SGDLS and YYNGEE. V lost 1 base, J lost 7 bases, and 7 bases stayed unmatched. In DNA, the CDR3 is TGTGCCAGCAGCGTATCAACAGGGGGCGTAAATACGCAGTATTTT. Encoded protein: CASSVSTGGVNTQYF.

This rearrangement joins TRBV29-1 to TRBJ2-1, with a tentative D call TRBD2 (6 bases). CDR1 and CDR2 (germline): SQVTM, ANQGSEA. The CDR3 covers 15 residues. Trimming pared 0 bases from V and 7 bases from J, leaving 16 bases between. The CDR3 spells CSVEDWLEGRNEQFF. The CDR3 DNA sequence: TGCAGCGTTGAAGATTGGCTCGAGGGGAGGAATGAGCAGTTCTTC.

The CDR3 coding sequence is TGTGCCAGCAGTGACAAGCCAAGCACAGATACGCAGTATTTT. It specifies CASSDKPSTDTQYF. The rearrangement joins TRBV2 to TRBJ2-3; D ambiguous. The germline V gene encodes CDR1 SNHLY and CDR2 FYNNEI. Trimming took off 3 bases at V and 0 bases at J, with 7 bases between the two ends. The CDR3 loop spans 14 amino acids.

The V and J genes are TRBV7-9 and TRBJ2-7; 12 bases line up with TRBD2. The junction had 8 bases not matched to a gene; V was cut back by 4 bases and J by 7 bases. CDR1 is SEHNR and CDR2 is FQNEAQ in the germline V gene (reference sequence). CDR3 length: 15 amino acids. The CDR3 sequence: CASSSRTSGILEQYF. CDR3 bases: TGTGCCAGCAGCTCAAGGACTAGCGGGATTCTAGAGCAGTACTTC. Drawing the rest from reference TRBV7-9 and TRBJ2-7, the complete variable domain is DTGVSQNPRHKITKRGQNVTFRCDPISEHNRLYWYRQTLGQGPEFLTYFQNEAQLEKSRLLSDRFSAERPKGSFSTLEIQRTEQGDSAMYLCASSSRTSGILEQYFGPGTRLTVT.

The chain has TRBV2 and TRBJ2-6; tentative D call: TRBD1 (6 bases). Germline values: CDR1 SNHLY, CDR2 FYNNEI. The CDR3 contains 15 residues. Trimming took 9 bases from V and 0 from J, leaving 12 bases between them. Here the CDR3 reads CARLDRDSGANVLTF. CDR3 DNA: TGTGCCAGACTGGACAGAGACTCTGGGGCCAACGTCCTGACTTTC.

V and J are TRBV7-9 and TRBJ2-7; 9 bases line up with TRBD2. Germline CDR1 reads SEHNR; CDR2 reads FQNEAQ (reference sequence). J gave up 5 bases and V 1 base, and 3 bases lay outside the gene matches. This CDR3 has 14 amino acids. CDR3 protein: CASSLEGLANEQYF. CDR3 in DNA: TGTGCCAGCAGCTTAGAGGGACTAGCAAACGAGCAGTACTTC.

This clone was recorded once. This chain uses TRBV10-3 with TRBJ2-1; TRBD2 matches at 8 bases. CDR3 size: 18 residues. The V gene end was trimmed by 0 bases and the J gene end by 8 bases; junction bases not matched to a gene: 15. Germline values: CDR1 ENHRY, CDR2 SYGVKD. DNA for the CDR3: TGTGCCATCAGTGAGTCGACGGTGCGGGAGGCTTTTTTGGATGAGCAGTTCTTC. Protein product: CAISESTVREAFLDEQFF.

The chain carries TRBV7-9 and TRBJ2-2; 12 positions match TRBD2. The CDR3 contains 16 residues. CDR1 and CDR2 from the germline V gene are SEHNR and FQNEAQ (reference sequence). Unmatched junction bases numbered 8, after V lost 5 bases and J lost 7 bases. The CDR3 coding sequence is TGTGCCAGCAGCAAGGCTAGCGGGAGGGTTGTCGGGGAGCTGTTTTTT. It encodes CASSKASGRVVGELFF.

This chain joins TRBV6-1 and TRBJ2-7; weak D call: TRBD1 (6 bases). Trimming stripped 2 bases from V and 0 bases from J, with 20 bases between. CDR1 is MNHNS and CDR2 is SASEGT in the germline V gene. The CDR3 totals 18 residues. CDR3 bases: TGTGCCAGCAGTGAATCGGGACACAAGTGGCCTTACTCCTACGAGCAGTACTTC. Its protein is CASSESGHKWPYSYEQYF.

The chain's CDR3 is CSVVPSGRGDTQYF. The CDR3 nucleotides are TGCAGCGTTGTTCCTAGCGGGAGAGGAGATACGCAGTATTTT. The chain couples TRBV29-1 to TRBJ2-3; 10 nucleotides agree with TRBD2. Looked up from germline, CDR1 is SQVTM and CDR2 is ANQGSEA. The CDR3 is 14 residues long. Losses at the gene ends were 4 bases for V and 5 bases for J; bases not matched to a gene: 6.

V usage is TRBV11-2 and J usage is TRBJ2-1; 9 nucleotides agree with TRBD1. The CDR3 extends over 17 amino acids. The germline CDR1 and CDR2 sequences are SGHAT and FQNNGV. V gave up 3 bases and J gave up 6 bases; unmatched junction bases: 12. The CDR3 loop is CASSLGGRTGESNEQFF. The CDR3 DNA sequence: TGTGCCAGCAGCTTGGGGGGTAGGACAGGGGAATCCAATGAGCAGTTCTTC. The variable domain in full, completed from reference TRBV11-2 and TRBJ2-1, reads EAGVAQSPRYKIIEKRQSVAFWCNPISGHATLYWYQQILGQGPKLLIQFQNNGVVDDSQLPKDRFSAERLKGVDSTLKIQPAKLEDSAVYLCASSLGGRTGESNEQFFGPGTRLTVL.

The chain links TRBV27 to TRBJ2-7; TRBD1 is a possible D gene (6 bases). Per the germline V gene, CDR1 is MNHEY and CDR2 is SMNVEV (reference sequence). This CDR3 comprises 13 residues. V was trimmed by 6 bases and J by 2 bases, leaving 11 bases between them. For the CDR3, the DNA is TGTGCCAGCAGAAGGACAGCCGCCTACGAGCAGTACTTC. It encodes CASRRTAAYEQYF.

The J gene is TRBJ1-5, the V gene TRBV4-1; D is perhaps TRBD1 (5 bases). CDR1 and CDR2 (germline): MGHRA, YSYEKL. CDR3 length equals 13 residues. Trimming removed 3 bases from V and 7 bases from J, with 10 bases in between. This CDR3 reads CASSQMRDQPQHF. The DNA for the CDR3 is TGCGCCAGCAGCCAGATGAGGGACCAGCCCCAGCATTTT.

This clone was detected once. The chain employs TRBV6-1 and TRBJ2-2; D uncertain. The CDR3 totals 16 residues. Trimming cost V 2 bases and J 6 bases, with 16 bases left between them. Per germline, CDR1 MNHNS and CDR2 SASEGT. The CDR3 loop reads CASSESPDLFSGELFF. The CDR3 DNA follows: TGTGCCAGCAGTGAATCTCCCGATCTGTTCTCCGGGGAGCTGTTTTTT.